This note documents a single T cell receptor beta chain sequence. Its antigen is unidentified. This entry is derived from a study of cytomegalovirus exposure and HLA in healthy donors. Findings of the study overall: The classifier, whose performance was assessed in both the original and validation cohorts, reportedly diagnosed cytomegalovirus status with high specificity and sensitivity. The study found most TCR sequences rare, yet found some public TCRs in many donors.

Primers: 60 Vbeta forward and 13 Jbeta reverse. Using immunoSEQ multiplex PCR, the repertoire was profiled, and TCRdb retains in-frame clones only, with some absent. The profile shows about 150,000 clones, approximately 69% of them singletons. CDR3 length: 14 residues. Germline CDR1 is SGDLS and CDR2 is YYNGEE. Trimming removed 4 bases at V and 3 bases at J, with 12 bases between. The sequencing sample was made of PBMCs. The chain uses TRBV9 and TRBJ2-3, with a tentative D call TRBD2 (5 bases). The sequence was collected from a man aged 25 to 40 in good health and CMV-seronegative. The DNA of the CDR3 is TGTGCCAGCAGCCTTCAAGAGGGAACAGATACGCAGTATTTT. Amino acids: CASSLQEGTDTQYF.